The clone carrying this T cell receptor beta chain was counted a few times. The antigen remains unidentified. The data derive from a study of cytomegalovirus exposure and HLA in healthy donors. Study conclusions and caveats: Rarity held for most TCR sequences, but there were some public TCRs that occurred in many donors. Evidence from a later analysis indicated that most CMV-associated TCR beta chains looked HLA-restricted.

The CDR3 spans 14 residues. Per germline, CDR1 SGDLS and CDR2 YYNGEE. PCR employed 60 Vbeta and 13 Jbeta primers. Source study methods: Counted up in a later analysis, unique TCR beta chains came to some 75 million, with around 11 million shared. TCRdb's copy holds only in-frame clones and misses some; the assay was immunoSEQ multiplex PCR. V and J calls and clone size come straight from that table; D and trimming were deduced from the DNA. Among about 160,000 clones listed, 70% to 85% were seen once. V and J are TRBV9 and TRBJ2-5; TRBD1 agrees at 7 bases. TRBJ2-7 explains the end of the DNA better; the J call may be wrong. This receptor was taken from a man aged 50-60 years in good health and CMV-seropositive. Input material: PBMCs. The CDR3 region has the DNA TGTGCCAGCAGCCCTTGGCAGACAGGGTACGAGCAGTACTTC. Translation gives CASSPWQTGYEQYF.